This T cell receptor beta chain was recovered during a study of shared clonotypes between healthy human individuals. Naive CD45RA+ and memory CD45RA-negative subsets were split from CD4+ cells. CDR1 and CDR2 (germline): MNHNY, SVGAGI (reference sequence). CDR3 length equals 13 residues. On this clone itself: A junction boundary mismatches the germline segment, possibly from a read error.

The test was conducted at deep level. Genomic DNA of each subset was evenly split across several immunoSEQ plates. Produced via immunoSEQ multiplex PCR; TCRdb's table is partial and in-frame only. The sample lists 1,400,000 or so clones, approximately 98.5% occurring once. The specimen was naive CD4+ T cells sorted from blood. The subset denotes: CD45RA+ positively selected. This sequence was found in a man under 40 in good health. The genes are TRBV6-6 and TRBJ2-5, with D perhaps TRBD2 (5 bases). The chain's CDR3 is CASSRGLEETQYF. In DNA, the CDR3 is TGCGCCAGCAGCAGAGGGCTGGAAGAGACCCAGTACTTC.